The TCR beta chain described here comes from a study of CD8 T cells in Susac syndrome. A word on this clonotype: Its antigen is not known.

In the multiple sclerosis control group, patients were treatment-naive and had stable or active relapsing-remitting disease. Study conclusions and caveats: A relatively small number of individuals underwent TCR sequencing and HLA analysis.

RNA in amounts of roughly 0.5 to 1 ug was reverse transcribed with random hexamers. TCRdb fed the immunoSEQ multiplex PCR reads into MiXCR, producing one record per CDR3 protein. In the table there are 150,000 to 200,000 distinct CDR3 sequences, roughly 94% of which are singletons. Sequenced: CD4+ T cells from PBMCs. This clonotype originated in a human donor with multiple sclerosis.

DNA for the CDR3: TGTGCCTGGAGTGTTGAGGTGAAAAAACTGTTTTTT. This codes for CAWSVEVKKLFF. V usage is TRBV30 and J usage is TRBJ1-4; D not certain. CDR3 length: 12 amino acids. Between the trimmed V and J ends, which lost 0 bases and 9 bases, there was a span of 8 bases. CDR1 and CDR2 (germline): GTSNPN, SVGIG (reference sequence).